This TCR beta chain was identified during a study of shared clonotypes between healthy human individuals. TCRdb's copy holds only in-frame clones and misses some; the assay was immunoSEQ multiplex PCR. The sample has millions of clones, approximately 95% seen once. CDR1 is MNHEY, CDR2 SMNVEV, per germline (reference sequence). The CDR3 sequence is 13 residues long. Trimming removed 6 bases from V and 4 bases from J, with 9 bases in between. The table lists this clone with a count of one. The sample was naive CD4+ T cells from PBMCs. Subset of the sample: CD45RA+ positively selected. This TCR derives from a man between 18 and 29 years old in good health. Some clones in this sample may be carry-over from other donors' samples. The chain joins TRBV27 to TRBJ2-2; D is unclear. The CDR3, as DNA: TGTGCCAGCAGACTACGAAGCACCGGGGAGCTGTTTTTT. Amino acids: CASRLRSTGELFF.